Shown below are 10 T cell receptor beta chains from a single sample sequenced in a study of T cell responses to AZD1222 COVID-19 vaccine. Clones were read by immunoSEQ multiplex PCR, and TCRdb kept only the in-frame ones, dropping some. The repertoire holds about 110,000 clones, with 89% as singletons. The sample here was peripheral blood, taken on day 0 of MenACWY control vaccination. The receptors here all came from an adult in good health.

This chain uses TRBV2 with TRBJ1-4, with D possibly TRBD1 on 5 matching bases. The germline V gene encodes CDR1 SNHLY and CDR2 FYNNEI. The CDR3 is made up of 13 amino acids. V was pared by 6 bases and J by 8 bases, with 13 bases between. CDR3 loop: CASRRGEGEKLFF. The DNA of the CDR3 is TGTGCCAGCAGAAGGGGAGAGGGGGAAAAACTGTTTTTT.

This clone was recorded only once. The chain links TRBV2 to TRBJ1-3; tentatively, D is TRBD1 (6 bases). V was pared by 4 bases and J by 2 bases, with 15 bases between. CDR1 is SNHLY and CDR2 is FYNNEI in the germline V gene. The CDR3 is made up of 16 amino acids. Written as DNA, the CDR3 is TGTGCCAGCAGTGGAGAGATACAGGGACCTGGAAACACCATATATTTT. Amino acids: CASSGEIQGPGNTIYF. Combining the CDR3 with reference TRBV2 and TRBJ1-3 gives the whole variable domain EPEVTQTPSHQVTQMGQEVILRCVPISNHLYFYWYRQILGQKVEFLVSFYNNEISEKSEIFDDQFSVERPDGSNFTLKIRSTKLEDSAMYFCASSGEIQGPGNTIYFGEGSWLTVV.

CDR3 in amino acids: CASSLGSPRSGNTIYF. In nucleotides, the CDR3 is TGCGCCAGCAGCTTGGGCTCTCCCCGCTCTGGAAACACCATATATTTT. The rearrangement links TRBV5-1 to TRBJ1-3; D ambiguous. This CDR3 contains 16 residues. V lost 0 bases, J lost 0 bases, and 10 bases lay in between. The germline V gene has CDR1 SGHRS and CDR2 YFSETQ.

This clone was counted between two and nine times. This rearrangement joins TRBV6-5 to TRBJ2-1; possible D gene TRBD1, 6 bases. This CDR3 has 15 residues. Germline V gives CDR1 MNHEY, CDR2 SVGAGI. Trimming took off 5 bases at V and 9 bases at J, with 20 bases between the two ends. The chain's CDR3 is CASSRDPGVSGEQFF. In DNA form, the CDR3 reads TGTGCCAGCAGTCGTGACCCAGGGGTGTCAGGTGAGCAGTTCTTC.

The chain combines TRBV16 with TRBJ1-2; 9 nucleotides match TRBD1. CDR1 KGHSY and CDR2 FQNENV come from the germline V gene. V was clipped by 5 bases and J by 8 bases; unmatched bases: 15. The CDR3 contains 16 residues. The CDR3: CASSDQLVDRGMGYTF. CDR3 DNA: TGTGCCAGCAGCGACCAACTAGTGGACAGGGGTATGGGCTACACCTTC.

The gene calls are TRBV10-1 and TRBJ2-7; 9 bases are shared with TRBD2. Germline loops: CDR1 WNHNN, CDR2 SYGVQD (reference sequence). This CDR3 region has 15 residues. The V and J ends lost 4 bases and 0 bases, in that order; junction bases with no gene match: 4. The CDR3 spells CASSVIAGASYEQYF. CDR3 nucleotide sequence: TGCGCCAGCAGTGTTATAGCGGGGGCCTCCTACGAGCAGTACTTC.

V is TRBV11-2 and J is TRBJ2-7; D may be TRBD1 (6 bases). Trimming took 1 base from V and 2 from J, leaving 12 bases between them. CDR3 size: 15 residues. Per the germline V gene, CDR1 is SGHAT and CDR2 is FQNNGV. CDR3 coding DNA: TGTGCCAGCAGCTTAGGCACAGGGAACACCTACGAGCAGTACTTC. It is translated as CASSLGTGNTYEQYF.

This chain connects TRBV3-1 (or the pseudogene TRBV3-2) to TRBJ2-3; 8 positions match TRBD2. Germline lookup yields CDR1 LGHDT and CDR2 YNNKEL (reference sequence). Germline trimming cut 3 bases from V and 4 bases from J; bases unmatched to any gene: 3. The CDR3 length is 14 residues. The CDR3 bases are TGTGCCAGCAGCCACGGGGGGGCCGCAGATACGCAGTATTTT. This sequence encodes CASSHGGAADTQYF.

The CDR3 sequence: CASSPSSLDTEAFF. The CDR3 nucleotides are TGTGCCAGCTCCCCCTCCTCCCTAGACACTGAAGCTTTCTTT. This rearrangement joins TRBV18 to TRBJ1-1; D is unresolved. This CDR3 spans 14 amino acids. V lost 6 bases, J lost 3 bases, and 14 bases lay in between. Per germline, CDR1 KGHSH and CDR2 LQKENI. The entire variable domain, with the rest obtained from reference TRBV18 and TRBJ1-1, is as follows: NAGVMQNPRHLVRRRGQEARLRCSPMKGHSHVYWYRQLPEEGLKFMVYLQKENIIDESGMPKERFSAEFPKEGPSILRIQQVVRGDSAAYFCASSPSSLDTEAFFGQGTRLTVV.

The V call is TRBV5-1, the J call TRBJ1-6; 10 bases are shared with TRBD1. Per germline, CDR1 SGHRS and CDR2 YFSETQ. This CDR3 has 16 amino acids. J gave up 10 bases and V 3 bases, and 10 bases lay outside the gene matches. The CDR3 spells CASSSAGGQGPSPLHF. For the CDR3, the DNA is TGCGCCAGCAGCTCGGCGGGGGGACAGGGGCCATCACCCCTCCACTTT.